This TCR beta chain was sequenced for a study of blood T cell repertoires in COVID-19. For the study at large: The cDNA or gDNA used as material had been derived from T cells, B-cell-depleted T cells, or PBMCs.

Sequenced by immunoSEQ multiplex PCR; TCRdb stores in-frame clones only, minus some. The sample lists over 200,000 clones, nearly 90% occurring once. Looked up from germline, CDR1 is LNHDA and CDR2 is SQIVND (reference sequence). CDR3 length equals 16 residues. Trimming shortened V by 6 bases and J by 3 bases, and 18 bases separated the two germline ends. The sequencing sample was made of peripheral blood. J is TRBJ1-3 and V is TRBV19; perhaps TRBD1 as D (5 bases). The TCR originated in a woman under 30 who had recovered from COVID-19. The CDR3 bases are TGTGCCAGTAGCTTCTTCAACCAGGGCTTTGGAAACACCATATATTTT. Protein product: CASSFFNQGFGNTIYF. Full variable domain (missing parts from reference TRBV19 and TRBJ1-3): DGGITQSPKYLFRKEGQNVTLSCEQNLNHDAMYWYRQDPGQGLRLIYYSQIVNDFQKGDIAEGYSVSREKKESFPLTVTSAQKNPTAFYLCASSFFNQGFGNTIYFGEGSWLTVV.